The rows below give T cell receptor beta chains drawn from one sample of a study of blood T cell repertoires in COVID-19. TCRdb's table, derived via immunoSEQ multiplex PCR, lists solely in-frame clones and lacks some. The table shows some 200,000 clones, with 88% occurring only once. Sequenced input: peripheral blood. These receptors all stem from a man aged 40-49 years with active or convalescent COVID-19. Both conserved end residues are part of each CDR3. Each record gives: CDR3 length, V gene, CDR3 protein.

CDR3 length: 14; V gene: TRBV5-5; CDR3 protein: CASSVAGGPYEQYF
CDR3 length: 14; V gene: TRBV4-3; CDR3 protein: CASSRGDRVYEQYF
CDR3 length: 13; V gene: TRBV19; CDR3 protein: CASSGDRVDEQFF
CDR3 length: 17; V gene: TRBV5-1; CDR3 protein: CASSFSPSAQAYNEQFF
CDR3 length: 15; V gene: TRBV5-1; CDR3 protein: CASSSTSGSTYEQYF
CDR3 length: 12; V gene: TRBV5-6; CDR3 protein: CASSRDNYEQYF
CDR3 length: 15; V gene: TRBV7-2; CDR3 protein: CASSLETGGRETQYF
CDR3 length: 15; V gene: TRBV5-5; CDR3 protein: CASSSGTGSQETQYF
CDR3 length: 14; V gene: TRBV5-1; CDR3 protein: CASSSDGRGPEAFF
CDR3 length: 14; V gene: TRBV5-1; CDR3 protein: CASSLRQGNTEAFF
CDR3 length: 12; V gene: TRBV28; CDR3 protein: CASSFRQNEAFF
CDR3 length: 11; V gene: TRBV6-6; CDR3 protein: CASGRNTEAFF
CDR3 length: 14; V gene: TRBV9; CDR3 protein: CASSVVGENTEAFF
CDR3 length: 12; V gene: TRBV19; CDR3 protein: CASRTVGEGYTF
CDR3 length: 12; V gene: TRBV19; CDR3 protein: CASKDRAEEQYF
CDR3 length: 13; V gene: TRBV25-1; CDR3 protein: CASRGGGQKTQYF
CDR3 length: 13; V gene: TRBV2; CDR3 protein: CASRPGQSTEAFF
CDR3 length: 14; V gene: TRBV6-5; CDR3 protein: CASSLGTPTDTQYF
CDR3 length: 14; V gene: TRBV5-6; CDR3 protein: CASSLDRVAETQYF
CDR3 length: 15; V gene: TRBV18; CDR3 protein: CASSPSGSSYNEQFF
CDR3 length: 12; V gene: TRBV6-5; CDR3 protein: CAHGEGPEKLFF
CDR3 length: 17; V gene: TRBV5-1; CDR3 protein: CASSRGTGGLANYGYTF
CDR3 length: 13; V gene: TRBV5-4; CDR3 protein: CASTVVPGNTIYF
CDR3 length: 13; V gene: TRBV10-3; CDR3 protein: CAILEVQMGEQYF
CDR3 length: 15; V gene: TRBV4-2; CDR3 protein: CASSQAGGMNTEAFF
CDR3 length: 15; V gene: TRBV28; CDR3 protein: CASSLRQGSGNTIYF
CDR3 length: 13; V gene: TRBV6-5; CDR3 protein: CASRRQADSPLHF
CDR3 length: 14; V gene: TRBV7-9; CDR3 protein: CASSLRGTYNEQFF
CDR3 length: 13; V gene: TRBV28; CDR3 protein: CASSLRRDTEAFF
CDR3 length: 13; V gene: TRBV19; CDR3 protein: CASSTIGTGVQHF
CDR3 length: 16; V gene: TRBV6-6; CDR3 protein: CASTTSGLAAPYEQYF
CDR3 length: 17; V gene: TRBV19; CDR3 protein: CASSIFMGREANYGYTF
CDR3 length: 14; V gene: TRBV18; CDR3 protein: CASSPQGGHEKLFF
CDR3 length: 15; V gene: TRBV5-1; CDR3 protein: CASSQKTGYGTEAFF
CDR3 length: 12; V gene: TRBV6-4; CDR3 protein: CASSESGVGYTF
CDR3 length: 15; V gene: TRBV11-2; CDR3 protein: CASSDDRGLNQPQHF
CDR3 length: 16; V gene: TRBV11-2; CDR3 protein: CASRNRDRGFSEKLFF
CDR3 length: 16; V gene: TRBV19; CDR3 protein: CASSKTHDRGDYGYTF
CDR3 length: 16; V gene: TRBV7-2; CDR3 protein: CASSRQGFRSQETQYF